The clone carrying this T cell receptor beta chain was counted ten times or more. Each CDR3 protein gets one entry after TCRdb re-called the 5' RACE reads with MiXCR. The sample lists about 150,000 distinct CDR3 sequences; around 6.3% were seen once. This entry is derived from a study of T cells after yellow fever vaccination. The CDR3 sequence is 14 residues long. V shed 8 bases and J shed 3 bases, with 14 bases lying between them. CDR1 is WSHSY, CDR2 SAAADI, per germline. The chain carries TRBV10-2 and TRBJ2-1; either TRBD1 or TRBD2 may fit D (6 bases each). The sequence came from a man aged 25 to 45 who received the YFV17D yellow fever vaccine. Sequencing was performed on CD4+ T cells sorted from PBMCs, taken 10 days after the yellow fever booster vaccination. The CDR3 loop is CASAMGGLYNEQFF. CDR3 bases: TGCGCCAGCGCCATGGGGGGCCTCTACAATGAGCAGTTCTTC.